This TCR beta chain was profiled in a study of shared clonotypes between healthy human individuals (dated by TCRdb to 2020 to 2022). Context from the whole study: The cohort comprised a couple of women and three men aged 18 to 49 years. Blood TCR repertoires of about 5 healthy adults were deeply sequenced to estimate repertoire size and the extent of clonotype sharing between individuals. For each donor, three plates each were used for CD4 naive and CD4 memory, two plates were used for CD8 naive, and one plate was used for CD8 memory. Per donor, leukapheresis produced somewhere between about 0.85 and 8.9 billion PBMCs. To increase sequencing depth and limit assay-specific biases, TCR repertoire library preparation and sequencing were carried out by different laboratories using diverse techniques.

Using the deep immunoSEQ assay, TCR CDR3 regions were amplified from genomic DNA by multiplex PCR. Extracted genomic DNA from each cell subset was spread evenly across all wells of several immunoSEQ 96-well plates, with each plate serving as a replicate. Each replicate PCR for sorted subsets received roughly 200 ng genomic DNA, equal to roughly 29,000 T cell genomes. The purified libraries were quantified using a Qubit 3.0 fluorometer, sized with a Bioanalyzer 2100, and then quantified again using the KAPA Library Quantification kit. Every immunoSEQ 96-well plate was sequenced on a dedicated single-read 150-cycle Illumina NextSeq 550 flow cell. Concerning the study's data processing: Because only junctional sequences without quality scores were contained in the immunoSEQ output, filtering matching that applied to full-length reads could not be performed. To assign V/J genes and CDR3, sequences were annotated against IMGT germline references using PyIR, a Python wrapper for IgBLAST v1.9. Reads were filtered out if the reads had weak V/J assignments (E-value above 1e-6), no CDR3, stop codons, out-of-frame junctions, or ambiguous translated residues. V3J clonotypes were defined by identical inferred V gene, J gene, and CDR3 amino acid sequence. To compute the percentage overlap between repertoires, the number of shared unique clonotypes was divided by the size of the smaller repertoire. RTK rarefaction, the Chao1 estimator, and Recon v2.1 estimates of unobserved clonotypes were used to assess repertoire richness. Generation probabilities were computed with OLGA for all TCRbeta clonotypes obtained by the gDNA method from four donors. TCRdb carries this immuneACCESS record with in-frame sequences only. Its versions omit some clonotypes, under half of them owing to an unresolved V gene in the studies checked, with the rest unexplained. V, J and clone size were drawn from that table, and D and trimming were deduced from the DNA. The sample table records 2.3 million or so clones; just over 90% of these occur just once. Under 0.45% of the sample rests with the top ten.

The CDR3 contains 14 residues, cysteine and phenylalanine counted. Of the read, only the CDR3 DNA is kept; its 42 bases are in frame from base 1. The donors were healthy, HIV-negative adults with no recently reported acute infections or vaccinations. Only Caucasian adults living in Nashville, Tennessee, USA were represented among the donors. CD4+ T cells were enriched by magnetic negative selection; naive cells were then positively selected on CD45RA, and the negative fraction formed the memory subset. Blood was obtained by leukapheresis, after which PBMCs were separated by Ficoll-Histopaque density gradient centrifugation and cryopreserved in liquid nitrogen vapor phase. Analytical flow cytometry was used to check the purity and quantity of every magnetically sorted T cell population. Genomic DNA was isolated from every sorted fraction and measured by UV absorbance on a Nanodrop 2000c. What the work shows at the level of the full study, not this receptor alone: Pairwise subsampling indicated that sequencing depth was expected to affect the degree of clonotype sharing among donors. Larger estimated clonotype richness was generally found for naive subsets than for memory subsets. Compared with non-shared clonotypes, the clonotypes found in all four sorted-subset donors had higher generation probabilities. Approximately 5% of naive CD4, around 3.5% of naive CD8, around 2.3% of memory CD4, and 0.35% to 0.5% of memory CD8 clonotypes were shared across several donors. Incomplete sequencing was indicated by rarefaction of sorted-subset datasets, despite the large sequencing depth. Sampling was limited to blood, and TCR repertoires in tissue likely differ from TCR repertoires in blood. The genetic and exposure-history diversity represented was limited by the small number of donors.

As concerns this clone: It has no known antigen specificity. No base qualities exist here, and no much larger clone lies one base off it.

The sample consisted of naive CD4+ T cells from PBMCs. Per the publication, the cell subset or site label means: CD45RA+ positively selected. The sequence joins TRBV21-1 to TRBJ2-1; no DNA check was done on the table's D call, TRBD1. TRBV21-1 is a pseudogene. The source of this sequence is a young man in good health. Some clones in this sample may be carry-over from other donors' samples. The CDR3 sequence is CALQGDFPREPRFF. The nucleotide sequence reads as follows: TGTGCCTTACAGGGGGACTTCCCCAGAGAGCCACGGTTCTTC.